One T cell receptor (beta chain) is described in this entry. The sample holds a few counts of this clonotype. Its antigen remains unidentified. Nothing much larger sits one base from this clone, and base qualities are not available. The method was PCR. This sample was sequenced with an Illumina HiSeq 2500. Unique molecular identifiers were incorporated into TCR beta cDNA libraries to reduce PCR and sequencing biases. Approximately 500,000 cDNA molecules were obtained for every 1 to 10 million input T cells, so each molecule roughly corresponded to one T cell. The patient libraries were prepared and sequenced using the same protocol as the earlier healthy control dataset. Within a given batch, samples were prepared together, multiplexed and sequenced on the same HiSeq lane. Processing in the source paper ran as follows. MIGEC handled the raw barcoded reads, throwing out single-read molecular identifier groups before consensus assembly and CDR3 extraction. VDJtools was used for post-analysis of the clonotype tables, and diversity was normalized by down-sampling every dataset to the size of the smallest sample. To correct batch-related cross-sample contamination, repertoire overlap clustering matched CDR3 amino acid sequences but not nucleotide sequences. The public reads were reprocessed in TCRdb via fastp at Q25 and MiXCR, keeping in-frame beta chains. Rows are combined by CDR3 protein, so each entry shows the most common genes and DNA. The V and J calls reflect TCRdb's pipeline rather than the authors' work. The sample profile shows more than 500,000 distinct CDR3 sequences; 30% to 40% of them were found once. The ten most abundant clones make up 4.5% to 7.5% of the sample.

The sample originates from a study of post-analysis software for immune sequencing data (dated by TCRdb to about 2015). Context from the whole study: The recorded disease courses included relapsing-remitting, secondary progressive and progressive-relapsing multiple sclerosis, and some patients had no subtype annotation. The patient repertoires were compared against some twelve previously published healthy control repertoires obtained from donors aged about 6 to 25 years. A subset of samples was prepared in parallel using single-end sample barcoding, then pooled and co-amplified after Illumina adapter ligation.

Cut back by 4 bases and 3 bases, the V and J ends lie 14 bases apart. There are 14 amino acids in the CDR3, from cysteine to phenylalanine inclusive. Here the CDR3 DNA is all that survives: 42 bases in frame from base 1. CDR1 and CDR2 are drawn from the germline V gene: SQVTM, ANQGSEA. To demonstrate the VDJtools post-analysis software, the study profiled TCR beta repertoires from the peripheral blood of around 13 young patients with multiple sclerosis. The patients with multiple sclerosis were children and adolescents between about 6 and 16 years of age. Summary of the overall study and its limitations: Significantly higher frequencies in patients than in controls were found for several TRBV segments, including TRBV5-6, TRBV5-1 and TRBV20-1. Normalized Chao1 diversity was significantly lower in multiple sclerosis patients than controls, suggesting substantial peripheral T-cell clonal expansion. Direct clustering with F measure revealed strong co-clustering of samples prepared in the same batch, which led to a batch-effect correction. The control group was slightly older than the multiple sclerosis patient group.

Sequencing was carried out using blood. The sequence derives from a girl aged 2 to 17 with multiple sclerosis. The rearrangement joined TRBV29-1 to TRBJ2-3; no confident D gene assignment can be made. The nucleotides are TGCAGCGTTGGGCCCCTGGGGTGGACAGATACGCAGTATTTT. It specifies CSVGPLGWTDTQYF.